This TCR beta chain is drawn from a study of blood T cell repertoires in COVID-19. Study-level background: COVID-19 samples collected from the United States, Italy and Spain covered acute and convalescent phases. Nucleic acid was either cDNA or gDNA, and it came from T cells, B-cell-depleted T cells, or PBMCs.

In the authors' methods: Amplification with reference gene primers provided the estimates of nucleated cell counts. This table comes from immunoSEQ multiplex PCR, and its TCRdb copy is limited to in-frame clones, with some not included. The DNA was the basis for D and trimming; V, J and clone size are from that table. The sample yields 120,000 to 150,000 clones, more than 70% seen once. This CDR3 contains 18 residues. The V gene is TRBV21-1, the J gene TRBJ1-4. TRBV21-1 constitutes a pseudogene. Sequencing input: peripheral blood. The clonotype was recovered from a human donor in a cohort sampled during active COVID-19. In nucleotides, the CDR3 is TGTGCCAGCAGCCCAACTACCGGGGTCTCCGCAACTAATGAAAAACTGTTTTTT. It translates to CASSPTTGVSATNEKLFF.